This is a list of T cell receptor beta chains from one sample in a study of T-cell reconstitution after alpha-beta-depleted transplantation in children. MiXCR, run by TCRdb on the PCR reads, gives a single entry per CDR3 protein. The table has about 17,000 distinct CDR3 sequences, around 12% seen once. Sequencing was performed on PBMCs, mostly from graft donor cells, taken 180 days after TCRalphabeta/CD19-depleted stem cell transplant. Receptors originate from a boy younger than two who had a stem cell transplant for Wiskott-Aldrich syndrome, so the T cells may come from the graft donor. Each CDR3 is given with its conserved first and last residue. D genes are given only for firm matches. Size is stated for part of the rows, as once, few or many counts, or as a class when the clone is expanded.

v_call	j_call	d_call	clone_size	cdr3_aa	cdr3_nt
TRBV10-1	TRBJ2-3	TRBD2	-	CASSESSGGILTDTQYF	TGCGCCAGCAGTGAGTCTAGCGGGGGGATTCTCACAGATACGCAGTATTTT
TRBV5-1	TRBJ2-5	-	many	CASSLSWLVQETQYF	TGCGCCAGCAGCTTGTCATGGCTAGTCCAAGAGACCCAGTACTTC
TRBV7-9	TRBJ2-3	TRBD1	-	CASSIFGTDQQYF	TGTGCCAGCAGCATTTTCGGGACAGACCAACAGTATTTT
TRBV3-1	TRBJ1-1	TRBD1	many	CASSPGQGWTEAFF	TGTGCCAGCAGCCCAGGACAGGGCTGGACTGAAGCTTTCTTT
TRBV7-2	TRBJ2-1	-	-	CASSLRFSWPYNEQFF	TGTGCCAGCAGCTTGCGGTTTTCCTGGCCCTACAATGAGCAGTTCTTC
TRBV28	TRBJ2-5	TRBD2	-	CASSSPWTSGRIETQYF	TGTGCCAGCAGCTCACCGTGGACTAGCGGGAGGATCGAGACCCAGTACTTC
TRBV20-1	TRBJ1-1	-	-	CSAPFGDTEAFF	TGCAGTGCTCCCTTCGGGGACACTGAAGCTTTCTTT
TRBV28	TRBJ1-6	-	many	CASSPRDAPLHF	TGTGCCAGCAGCCCCCGGGACGCACCCCTCCACTTT
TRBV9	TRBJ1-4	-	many	CASSVGGKNEKLFF	TGTGCCAGCAGCGTAGGGGGAAAAAATGAAAAACTGTTTTTT
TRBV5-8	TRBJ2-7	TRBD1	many	CASIPNAGQGGSYEQYF	TGTGCCAGCATCCCAAACGCCGGACAGGGGGGATCCTACGAGCAGTACTTC
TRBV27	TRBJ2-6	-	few	CASKHGATGANVLTF	TGTGCCAGCAAACACGGGGCAACTGGGGCCAACGTCCTGACTTTC
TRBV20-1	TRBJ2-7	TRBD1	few	CSAPGTGAYEQYF	TGCAGTGCTCCAGGGACAGGGGCCTACGAGCAGTACTTC
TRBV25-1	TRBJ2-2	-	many	CASSARATGELFF	TGTGCCAGCAGTGCCAGAGCCACCGGGGAGCTGTTTTTT
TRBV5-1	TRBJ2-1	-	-	CASSPGYQGEQFF	TGCGCCAGCAGCCCAGGATATCAGGGTGAGCAGTTCTTC
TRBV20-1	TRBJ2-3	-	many	CSARDSASTDTQYF	TGCAGTGCTAGAGATTCTGCTAGCACAGATACGCAGTATTTT
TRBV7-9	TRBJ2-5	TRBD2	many	CASSIGLAGIQETQYF	TGTGCCAGCAGCATCGGACTAGCGGGGATCCAAGAGACCCAGTACTTC
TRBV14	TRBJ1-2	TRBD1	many	CASSQWWGQDYGYTF	TGTGCCAGCAGCCAATGGTGGGGACAGGACTATGGCTACACCTTC
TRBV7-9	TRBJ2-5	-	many	CASSFLGEETQYF	TGTGCCAGCAGCTTCCTAGGGGAGGAGACCCAGTACTTC
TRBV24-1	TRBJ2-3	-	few	CATSDPQPGASTDTQYF	TGTGCCACCAGCGACCCCCAACCCGGGGCTAGTACAGATACGCAGTATTTT
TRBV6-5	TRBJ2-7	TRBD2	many	CASSYGGLGTYEQYF	TGTGCCAGCAGTTACGGTGGACTAGGGACCTACGAGCAGTACTTC
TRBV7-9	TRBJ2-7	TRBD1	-	CASSLASGTGDNEQYF	TGTGCCAGCAGCTTAGCTTCCGGGACAGGGGACAACGAGCAGTACTTC
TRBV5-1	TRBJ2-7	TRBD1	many	CASSPPGTGVSYEQYF	TGCGCCAGCAGCCCCCCGGGGACAGGGGTGTCCTACGAGCAGTACTTC
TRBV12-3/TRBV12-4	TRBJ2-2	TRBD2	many	CASSLGTSGRAAGELFF	TGTGCCAGCAGTTTAGGGACTAGCGGGAGGGCCGCCGGGGAGCTGTTTTTT
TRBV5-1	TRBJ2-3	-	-	CASSPRRQASTDTQYF	TGCGCCAGCAGCCCTCGGCGACAGGCCAGCACAGATACGCAGTATTTT
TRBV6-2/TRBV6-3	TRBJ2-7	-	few	CASSYYRVGEQYF	TGTGCCAGCAGTTACTATAGGGTGGGCGAGCAGTACTTC
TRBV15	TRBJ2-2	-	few	CATSSPSGTYTGELFF	TGTGCCACCAGCAGCCCTTCCGGGACCTACACCGGGGAGCTGTTTTTT
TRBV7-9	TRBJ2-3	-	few	CASSPSSDTQYF	TGTGCCAGCAGCCCTAGCTCCGATACGCAGTATTTT
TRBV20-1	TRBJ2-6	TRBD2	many	CSARWRGGGSGANVLTF	TGCAGTGCTAGGTGGCGGGGGGGGGGCTCTGGGGCCAACGTCCTGACTTTC
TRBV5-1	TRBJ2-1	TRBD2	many	CASSLVVAGGGNEQFF	TGCGCCAGCAGCTTGGTCGTAGCGGGAGGCGGTAATGAGCAGTTCTTC
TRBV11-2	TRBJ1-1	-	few	CASSGEECRNTEAFF	TGTGCCAGCAGCGGCGAAGAGTGCAGGAACACTGAAGCTTTCTTT
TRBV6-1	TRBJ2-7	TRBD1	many	CASSRQGAHGEQYF	TGTGCCAGCAGTCGCCAGGGGGCGCATGGCGAGCAGTACTTC
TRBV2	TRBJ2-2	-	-	CASGTGELFF	TGTGCCAGCGGGACCGGGGAGCTGTTTTTT
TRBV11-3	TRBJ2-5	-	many	CASSLELTEETQYF	TGTGCCAGCAGCTTAGAACTGACAGAAGAGACCCAGTACTTC
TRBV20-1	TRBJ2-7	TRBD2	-	CSASAREGGGVYEQYF	TGCAGTGCTAGTGCGCGGGAGGGAGGGGGCGTCTACGAGCAGTACTTC
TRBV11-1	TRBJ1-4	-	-	CASSFRSINEKLFF	TGTGCCAGCAGCTTCCGCAGTATAAATGAAAAACTGTTTTTT
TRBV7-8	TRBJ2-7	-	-	CASSLARGSEQYF	TGTGCCAGCAGCTTAGCGCGGGGTAGCGAGCAGTACTTC
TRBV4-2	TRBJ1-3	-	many	CASSQTPGYSGNTIYF	TGTGCCAGCAGCCAAACACCAGGGTACTCTGGAAACACCATATATTTT
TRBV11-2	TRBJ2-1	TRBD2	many	CASSLGTSGRAYNEQFF	TGTGCCAGCAGCTTAGGGACTAGCGGGAGGGCCTACAATGAGCAGTTCTTC
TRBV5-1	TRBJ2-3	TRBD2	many	CASSLSGKRADTQYF	TGCGCCAGCAGCCTTAGCGGGAAAAGGGCAGATACGCAGTATTTT
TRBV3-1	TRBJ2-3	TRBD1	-	CASSRQGLGQGTDTQYF	TGTGCCAGCAGCCGCCAAGGTCTGGGACAGGGAACAGATACGCAGTATTTT
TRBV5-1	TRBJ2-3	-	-	CASSFPQNTDTQYF	TGCGCCAGCAGCTTCCCGCAGAACACAGATACGCAGTATTTT
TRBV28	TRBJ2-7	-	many	CASSSGQSYEQYF	TGTGCCAGCAGTTCAGGGCAATCCTACGAGCAGTACTTC
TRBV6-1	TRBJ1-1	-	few	CASTWDILNTEAFF	TGTGCCAGCACCTGGGATATTTTGAACACTGAAGCTTTCTTT